This TCR beta chain was sequenced for a study of cytomegalovirus exposure and HLA in healthy donors. The V and J ends lost 5 bases and 5 bases respectively, with 18 bases between them. Germline assignment: CDR1 SGHNT and CDR2 YENEEA. This CDR3 has 15 amino acids. In regard to this clone: Its antigen remains unknown.

Whereas donors were nominally healthy upon sampling, unrecorded immune exposures were probable. Regarding the study as a whole: Later analysis revealed greater clonal expansion in HLA-associated TCR beta chains than in equally common others. V- and J-gene trimming in TCR beta was tied to a missense DCLRE1C variant by an analysis performed later. Many donors shared some public TCRs, even though most TCR sequences were rare.

Primers: 60 Vbeta forward and 13 Jbeta reverse. Libraries were prepared by immunoSEQ multiplex PCR; TCRdb keeps only in-frame clonotypes and omits some of them. Here the sample spans roughly 120,000 clones, more than 70% being singletons. The V gene is TRBV11-3, the J gene TRBJ2-5, with D possibly matching TRBD1 (7 bases). The specimen sequenced was PBMCs. This receptor was obtained from a woman aged 60 to 75 in good health and CMV-seropositive. CDR3 amino acids: CASSTTGEARETQYF. The CDR3 coding sequence is TGTGCCAGCAGCACTACAGGGGAGGCGCGGGAGACCCAGTACTTC.